The 6 T cell receptor beta chains below come from one sample, sequenced in a study of cytomegalovirus exposure and HLA in healthy donors. The PCR contained 60 Vbeta and 13 Jbeta primers. Profiled with immunoSEQ multiplex PCR; TCRdb holds only in-frame clones, not every one. The table records a few hundred thousand clones, around 77% of them present only once. The specimen sequenced was PBMCs. The receptors come from a woman in her 30s in good health and CMV-seronegative.

The rearrangement joins TRBV2 to TRBJ1-1, with D possibly being TRBD1 (6 bases). Trimming took off 2 bases at V and 5 bases at J, with 24 bases between the two ends. The CDR3 sequence is 18 residues long. Germline CDR1 SNHLY, CDR2 FYNNEI. In nucleotides, the CDR3 is TGTGCCAGCAGTGAATCCCGGGACACAGGGCCGAGGCGTACTGAAGCTTTCTTT. It encodes CASSESRDTGPRRTEAFF.

This rearrangement joins TRBV10-3 to TRBJ2-7, with 15 bases lining up with TRBD2. The CDR3 totals 16 residues. V lost 6 bases to trimming and J lost 2 bases; unmatched junction nucleotides: 5. Germline values: CDR1 ENHRY, CDR2 SYGVKD. CDR3 region: CAIRGLAGGPPYEQYF. The CDR3 DNA reads as TGTGCCATCAGAGGACTAGCGGGAGGGCCGCCCTACGAGCAGTACTTC.

The chain uses TRBV10-1 and TRBJ2-1; no clear D. V lost 3 bases, J lost 3 bases, and 15 bases lay in between. Germline V gives CDR1 WNHNN, CDR2 SYGVQD (reference sequence). CDR3 length equals 16 residues. In nucleotides, the CDR3 is TGCGCCAGCAGTGACCTTACAAATTCCCTCTACAATGAGCAGTTCTTC. This sequence encodes CASSDLTNSLYNEQFF.

The V and J genes are TRBV5-6 and TRBJ2-7, with 9 bases matching TRBD1. J was trimmed by 6 bases and V by 0 bases; bases with no gene match: 4. Germline loops: CDR1 SGHDT, CDR2 YYEEEE. This CDR3 contains 14 residues. The CDR3, as DNA: TGTGCCAGCAGCTTGGACAGGGGGCTCGCCGAGCAGTACTTC. Amino acids: CASSLDRGLAEQYF.

The table lists this clone with a few counts. The chain employs TRBV5-1 and TRBJ1-1, with a possible D match to TRBD1 (5 bases). Trimming removed 1 base at V and 1 base at J, with 5 bases between. CDR1 SGHRS and CDR2 YFSETQ come from the germline V gene. The CDR3 has 13 amino acids. CDR3 sequence: CASSLTGNTEAFF. The DNA for the CDR3 is TGCGCCAGCAGCTTGACAGGGAACACTGAAGCTTTCTTT.

This clone was recorded only once. V gene TRBV7-2 combines with J gene TRBJ1-2, with 9 bases aligning to TRBD1. V dropped 8 bases and J dropped 5; count of bases not matched to a gene: 12. The CDR3 contains 15 residues. From germline, CDR1 is SGHTA and CDR2 FQGNSA. In DNA, the CDR3 is TGTGCCAGCGGCATGGGACAGGGCGAAATATATGGCTACACCTTC. Protein: CASGMGQGEIYGYTF.